The 31 T cell receptor beta chains below were found in one sample sequenced in a study of neurological immune-mediated disorders. TCRdb recomputed calls from the 5' RACE reads with MiXCR, one row per CDR3 protein. The data contain 87,000 or so distinct CDR3 sequences, around 3.4% of them singletons. The specimen sequenced was PBMCs. The receptor source for this set is a woman in her fifties or sixties with multiple sclerosis.

Many counts were recorded for this clonotype. The CDR3 DNA sequence: TGTGCCAGCAGTGATGTTGGGGGACAGGGGAGTCTCGGAACAGATACGCAGTATTTT. Protein: CASSDVGGQGSLGTDTQYF. The V and J genes are TRBV2 and TRBJ2-3, with 10 positions matching TRBD1. CDR3 length: 19 amino acids. Germline V gives CDR1 SNHLY, CDR2 FYNNEI. The junction had 15 bases not matched to a gene; V was cut back by 3 bases and J by 3 bases.

This clonotype came up many times. The chain carries TRBV5-1 and TRBJ2-1; D is unclear. V was shortened by 2 bases and J by 6 bases, with 15 bases between the two germline ends. In germline, CDR1 is SGHRS, CDR2 YFSETQ. The CDR3 has 15 residues. CDR3 protein: CASSLQFSATNEQFF. The DNA of the CDR3 is TGCGCCAGCAGCTTACAATTTTCGGCGACCAATGAGCAGTTCTTC.

This clonotype came up many times. In DNA form, the CDR3 reads TGCGCCAGCAGCCAAGGTTTCGGAAGGGCCGAGCAGTACTTC. Translation: CASSQGFGRAEQYF. This chain connects TRBV4-3 to TRBJ2-7; D is undetermined. The germline V gene encodes CDR1 LGHNA and CDR2 YSLEER. V was shortened by 1 base and J by 6 bases, with 13 bases between the two germline ends. The CDR3 covers 14 residues.

This clonotype was seen ten or more times. V and J are TRBV5-1 and TRBJ2-1; D is unresolved. Germline V lookup: CDR1 SGHRS, CDR2 YFSETQ. This CDR3 is built from 15 residues. V was cut by 0 bases and J by 0 bases, with 7 bases left in between. The CDR3 bases are TGCGCCAGCAGCTTGGAGCTGACCTCCTACAATGAGCAGTTCTTC. Protein sequence: CASSLELTSYNEQFF.

This clonotype was seen many times. The V call is TRBV20-1, the J call TRBJ2-7; D gene uncertain. V was cut by 5 bases and J by 3 bases, with 8 bases left in between. CDR1 and CDR2 (germline): DFQATT, SNEGSKA (reference sequence). CDR3 length: 11 amino acids. The CDR3 DNA reads TGCAGTGCTGACGAGAGCTACGAGCAGTACTTC. Its protein product is CSADESYEQYF.

This clonotype was observed at least ten times. The CDR3 spells CASSGTWGTEAFF. The DNA for the CDR3 is TGTGCCAGCAGTGGGACCTGGGGCACTGAAGCTTTCTTT. The chain recombines TRBV12-3 or TRBV12-4 with TRBJ1-1; TRBD1 might be the D (5 bases). V was trimmed by 5 bases and J by 4 bases, leaving 11 bases between them. The CDR3 totals 13 residues.

This clonotype was counted at least ten times. The V call is TRBV12-3 or TRBV12-4, the J call TRBJ2-3; D may match TRBD1 or TRBD2 (5 bases each). The CDR3 sequence is 15 residues long. The V end was cut by 0 bases, the J end by 8 bases, with 15 bases between. The CDR3 loop is CASSLAIQPGGTQYF. The DNA of the CDR3 is TGTGCCAGCAGTTTAGCGATCCAGCCTGGGGGTACGCAGTATTTT.

This clonotype was picked up many times. The chain combines TRBV3-1 with TRBJ1-5, with a tentative D call TRBD1 (6 bases). Trimming stripped 4 bases from V and 2 bases from J, with 12 bases between. Germline V gives CDR1 LGHDT, CDR2 YNNKEL (reference sequence). CDR3 size: 15 residues. The DNA of the CDR3 is TGTGCCAGCAGCCCTAGGGCAGGGGGCAATCAGCCCCAGCATTTT. It yields the protein CASSPRAGGNQPQHF. Combining the CDR3 with reference TRBV3-1 and TRBJ1-5 gives the whole variable domain DTAVSQTPKYLVTQMGNDKSIKCEQNLGHDTMYWYKQDSKKFLKIMFSYNNKELIINETVPNRFSPKSPDKAHLNLHINSLELGDSAVYFCASSPRAGGNQPQHFGDGTRLSIL.

This clonotype was seen a few times. The chain uses TRBV6-2 or TRBV6-3 and TRBJ2-7; D is possibly TRBD2 (5 bases). The CDR3 has 13 residues. The germline V gene encodes CDR1 MNHEY and CDR2 SVGEGT. Trimming stripped 7 bases from V and 5 bases from J, with 15 bases between. The CDR3 sequence: CASTPGFWNEQYF. The CDR3 region has the DNA TGTGCCAGCACCCCGGGATTTTGGAACGAGCAGTACTTC.

Concerning this clonotype itself: This may come from a read error, since a much larger clone is one base off. This chain links TRBV20-1 with TRBJ1-5, with TRBD1 matching 11 bases. The germline V gene has CDR1 DFQATT and CDR2 SNEGSKA (reference sequence). This CDR3 has 16 residues. The CDR3 here is CSARKDRGLRYQPQNF. The CDR3 nucleotides read TGCAGTGCTAGAAAGGACAGGGGGCTTAGGTATCAGCCCCAGAATTTT.

This clonotype came up many times. The V and J genes are TRBV5-1 and TRBJ2-7, with 10 bases lining up with TRBD2. Trimming took 7 bases from V and 3 from J; bases not matched to a gene: 4. The CDR3 is made up of 13 amino acids. From germline, CDR1 is SGHRS and CDR2 YFSETQ. The CDR3 protein is CASCPSGGYEQYF. The CDR3, as DNA: TGCGCCAGCTGCCCTAGCGGGGGCTACGAGCAGTACTTC.

This clonotype was counted many times. The chain uses TRBV15 and TRBJ2-3; tentative D call: TRBD1 (6 bases). CDR1 is LNHNV and CDR2 is YYDKDF in the germline V gene (reference sequence). Trimming stripped 1 base from V and 1 base from J, with 9 bases between. CDR3 length: 15 amino acids. DNA for the CDR3: TGTGCCACCAGCAGAGCGGCAGGGGGCACAGATACGCAGTATTTT. Translating it yields CATSRAAGGTDTQYF.

This clonotype was found many times. This chain uses TRBV6-5 with TRBJ1-1, with 9 bases fitting TRBD1. Unmatched junction bases numbered 1, after V lost 0 bases and J lost 2 bases. There are 15 residues in the CDR3. The germline V gene encodes CDR1 MNHEY and CDR2 SVGAGI. The DNA of the CDR3 is TGTGCCAGCAGTTACTCGGGACAGGGCAACACTGAAGCTTTCTTT. Its protein product is CASSYSGQGNTEAFF.

With regard to this clonotype: A much larger clone differs by one base, so this may be a read error. The rearrangement links TRBV5-1 to TRBJ1-6; TRBD1 matches 7 bases. The CDR3 sequence is 15 residues long. The germline gives CDR1 SGHRS, CDR2 YFSETQ. CDR3 protein: CASSYGQASNSPIHF. The CDR3 region has the DNA TGCGCCAGCAGCTACGGACAGGCATCCAATTCACCCATCCACTTT.

This clonotype was counted at least ten times. The germline gene is not matched at one end of the junction; a read error may be the cause. The gene calls are TRBV10-3 and TRBJ2-5; 10 bases match TRBD1. Germline V gives CDR1 ENHRY, CDR2 SYGVKD. The CDR3 length is 14 residues. CDR3 in amino acids: CAISEETGTGALDF. CDR3 nucleotide sequence: TGTGCCATCAGTGAGGAAACCGGGACAGGGGCTCTGGACTTC.

This clonotype has ten or more counts. This chain uses TRBV18 with TRBJ2-5; D is uncertain. Trimming took 2 bases from V and 5 from J, leaving 3 bases between them. This CDR3 spans 11 amino acids. Germline V gene lookup returns CDR1 KGHSH and CDR2 LQKENI. CDR3 protein: CASSPSETQYF. The CDR3, as DNA: TGTGCCAGCTCACCAAGCGAGACCCAGTACTTC.

This clonotype was recorded many times. This chain links TRBV5-1 with TRBJ1-6, with 9 bases lining up with TRBD1. Per the germline V gene, CDR1 is SGHRS and CDR2 is YFSETQ. With 4 bases clipped from V and 7 bases from J, the junction kept 3 bases outside the gene matches. CDR3 length: 14 residues. In DNA, the CDR3 is TGCGCCAGCAGCCAAGGACAGGGGAATTCACCCCTCCACTTT. It codes for CASSQGQGNSPLHF. The full variable domain, its missing parts supplied by reference TRBV5-1 and TRBJ1-6, is KAGVTQTPRYLIKTRGQQVTLSCSPISGHRSVSWYQQTPGQGLQFLFEYFSETQRNKGNFPGRFSGRQFSNSRSEMNVSTLELGDSALYLCASSQGQGNSPLHFGNGTRLTVT.

This clonotype showed up many times. This chain links TRBV5-1 with TRBJ2-5; D perhaps matches TRBD2 (6 bases). The germline V and J ends were trimmed by 4 bases and 3 bases, with 16 bases remaining between them. The CDR3 loop spans 15 amino acids. Germline assignment: CDR1 SGHRS and CDR2 YFSETQ. The CDR3 reads CASSPSVEGEETQYF. CDR3 bases: TGCGCCAGCAGCCCGTCGGTGGAGGGAGAAGAGACCCAGTACTTC.

The chain joins TRBV7-2 to TRBJ1-6; the D gene is possibly TRBD1 (5 bases). Trimming removed 1 base at V and 10 bases at J, with 14 bases between. CDR3 length equals 15 residues. The germline CDR1 and CDR2 sequences are SGHTA and FQGNSA. Here the CDR3 reads CASSLVRGDGSPLHF. CDR3 coding DNA: TGTGCCAGCAGCTTAGTGAGAGGGGATGGGTCACCCCTCCACTTT.

This clonotype was recorded many times. The chain is built from TRBV3-1 and TRBJ1-1; perhaps TRBD1 as D (6 bases). Germline values: CDR1 LGHDT, CDR2 YNNKEL (reference sequence). V was clipped by 2 bases and J by 0 bases, with 7 bases between them. The CDR3 totals 14 residues. The CDR3 loop is CASSQPGVNTEAFF. The CDR3 nucleotides read TGTGCCAGCAGCCAACCAGGGGTGAACACTGAAGCTTTCTTT.

This clonotype was detected ten times or more. The rearrangement links TRBV3-1 to TRBJ2-2; D may be TRBD2 (6 bases). The CDR3 sequence is 15 residues long. Germline values: CDR1 LGHDT, CDR2 YNNKEL (reference sequence). Trimming shortened V by 3 bases and J by 6 bases, and 14 bases separated the two germline ends. CDR3 bases: TGTGCCAGCAGCCACCGAGTGGAGCGGGCCGGGGAGCTGTTTTTT. Encoded protein: CASSHRVERAGELFF.

This clonotype was seen many times. V gene TRBV4-3 combines with J gene TRBJ2-7; D unclear. The CDR3 runs to 17 residues. Germline assignment: CDR1 LGHNA and CDR2 YSLEER. V was clipped by 0 bases and J by 3 bases, with 18 bases between them. The DNA of the CDR3 is TGCGCCAGCAGCCAAGATCTTCGGGTCCAGATCCGCTACGAGCAGTACTTC. Protein sequence: CASSQDLRVQIRYEQYF.

This clonotype was recorded many times. CDR3 region: CASSFTYRSSYNEQFF. The CDR3, as DNA: TGTGCCAGCAGCTTTACTTACCGGAGCTCCTACAATGAGCAGTTCTTC. V usage is TRBV5-6 and J usage is TRBJ2-1; D remains unclear. Germline CDR1 is SGHDT and CDR2 is YYEEEE. V lost 2 bases, J lost 0 bases, and 12 bases lay in between. CDR3 length equals 16 residues.

This clonotype appeared many times. The CDR3 DNA sequence: TGTGCCAGCAGTGGACGCAGGATGAACACTGAAGCTTTCTTT. The encoded protein is CASSGRRMNTEAFF. V and J are TRBV12-3 or TRBV12-4 and TRBJ1-1, with unresolved D. Between the trimmed V and J ends, which lost 5 bases and 0 bases, there was a span of 10 bases. CDR3 length: 14 residues.

This clonotype was recorded many times. V and J are TRBV7-9 and TRBJ1-4; 7 bases align to TRBD1. Germline V gene data show CDR1 as SEHNR and CDR2 as FQNEAQ (reference sequence). This CDR3 contains 15 residues. Losses at the gene ends were 8 bases for V and 5 bases for J; bases not matched to a gene: 11. CDR3 sequence: CASDDKQGQNEKLFF. CDR3 DNA sequence: TGTGCCAGCGACGACAAACAGGGACAGAATGAAAAACTGTTTTTT. The full variable domain, with the rest looked up from reference TRBV7-9 and TRBJ1-4, is DTGVSQNPRHKITKRGQNVTFRCDPISEHNRLYWYRQTLGQGPEFLTYFQNEAQLEKSRLLSDRFSAERPKGSFSTLEIQRTEQGDSAMYLCASDDKQGQNEKLFFGSGTQLSVL.

This clonotype was seen at least ten times. The genes are TRBV5-1 and TRBJ2-5; D might be TRBD1 (6 bases). V dropped 3 bases and J dropped 1 base, with 10 bases sitting between them. The CDR3 is 14 residues long. The germline V gene has CDR1 SGHRS and CDR2 YFSETQ. The CDR3 is CASSSTGPQETQYF. The CDR3 nucleotides are TGCGCCAGCAGCTCAACAGGGCCCCAAGAGACCCAGTACTTC.

Ten or more counts support this clonotype. This chain connects TRBV20-1 to TRBJ1-2; D is uncertain. The CDR3 is 14 amino acids. The germline V gene encodes CDR1 DFQATT and CDR2 SNEGSKA (reference sequence). V was pared by 6 bases and J by 5 bases, with 19 bases between. The chain's CDR3 is CSAERVNLAYGYTF. The CDR3 nucleotides are TGCAGTGCGGAGAGGGTTAACTTAGCTTATGGCTACACCTTC.

The table lists this clonotype with many counts. The V call is TRBV5-1, the J call TRBJ1-1; 7 bases are a match to TRBD1. Germline values: CDR1 SGHRS, CDR2 YFSETQ. Trimming removed 6 bases from V and 8 bases from J; junction bases left unmatched: 4. This CDR3 is 11 amino acids long. CDR3 bases: TGCGCCAGCACGACGGACAGGGAAGCTTTCTTT. This encodes CASTTDREAFF.

This clonotype was seen many times. This chain joins TRBV9 and TRBJ1-3, with TRBD1 matching over 8 bases. Trimming at V came to 4 bases and at J to 1 base, leaving 7 bases not matched to a gene. The CDR3 totals 16 residues. The germline V gene encodes CDR1 SGDLS and CDR2 YYNGEE. Here the CDR3 reads CASSLSRDRSGNTIYF. The CDR3 coding sequence is TGTGCCAGCAGCCTATCCCGGGACAGGTCTGGAAACACCATATATTTT.

This clonotype was observed once. The rearrangement links TRBV20-1 to TRBJ2-7, with D unclear. The CDR3 consists of 11 residues. Trimming took 3 bases from V and 6 from J, leaving 9 bases between them. CDR1 is DFQATT, CDR2 SNEGSKA, per germline (reference sequence). The CDR3 reads CSASQTFEQYF. DNA of the CDR3: TGCAGTGCTAGTCAAACGTTCGAGCAGTACTTC.

This clonotype was observed at least ten times. V is TRBV12-3 or TRBV12-4 and J is TRBJ2-4; TRBD1 aligns across 8 bases. The CDR3 is 19 amino acids. After removal of 3 bases from V and 3 bases from J, the junction contained 16 bases not matched to a gene. CDR3 protein: CASSFFWGQGAFDKNIQYF. CDR3 nucleotides: TGTGCCAGCAGTTTCTTCTGGGGTCAGGGGGCGTTTGACAAAAACATTCAGTACTTC.